These 22 T cell receptor beta chains share one sample of origin, sequenced in a study of molecular identifiers for immune sequencing clone quantification. MiXCR was run by TCRdb on the PCR reads, yielding one entry per CDR3 protein. The table has about 640,000 distinct CDR3 sequences, roughly 21% seen once. The material sequenced was naive CD8+ T cells from blood, with Jurkat cell RNA spiked in. Subset defined: FACS-sorted CD8+CD4-CCR7+CD45RA+ naive T cells. These receptors were obtained from a human donor in good health. Some libraries in this study had Jurkat cell RNA spiked in.

This clonotype has at least ten counts. The chain links TRBV6-5 to TRBJ1-1, with D unresolved. In germline, CDR1 is MNHEY, CDR2 SVGAGI. Trimming shortened V by 3 bases and J by 2 bases, and 16 bases separated the two germline ends. CDR3 length: 16 amino acids. CDR3 loop: CASSYEAGDTNTEAFF. The CDR3 DNA sequence: TGTGCCAGCAGTTATGAGGCAGGCGACACTAACACTGAAGCTTTCTTT.

The chain employs TRBV10-1 and TRBJ2-5; D unresolved. The CDR3 contains 12 residues. The V and J ends lost 3 bases and 5 bases respectively, with 7 bases between them. Germline CDR1 reads WNHNN; CDR2 reads SYGVQD (reference sequence). DNA for the CDR3: TGCGCCAGCAGTGAAAGTCTGGAGACCCAGTACTTC. It codes for CASSESLETQYF.

This clonotype was detected a few times. This chain connects TRBV6-4 to TRBJ1-3; TRBD1 aligns across 7 bases. J was trimmed by 0 bases and V by 7 bases; bases with no gene match: 9. Germline CDR1 and CDR2: MRHNA and SNTAGT. The CDR3 length is 16 residues. Here the CDR3 reads CASIKQGQFSGNTIYF. In DNA, the CDR3 is TGTGCCAGCATTAAACAGGGGCAATTCTCTGGAAACACCATATATTTT.

This clonotype was seen many times. This chain connects TRBV5-6 to TRBJ2-7; 9 bases align to TRBD2. V dropped 4 bases and J dropped 2; count of bases not matched to a gene: 4. The CDR3 sequence is 14 residues long. In germline, CDR1 is SGHDT, CDR2 YYEEEE. The CDR3 DNA reads TGTGCCAGCAGCCAGGGACTAGCCACCTACGAGCAGTACTTC. It encodes CASSQGLATYEQYF.

This clonotype was counted at least ten times. The rearrangement uses TRBV6-5 and TRBJ2-7, with 11 bases that match TRBD2. The CDR3 has 14 amino acids. Germline loops: CDR1 MNHEY, CDR2 SVGAGI. With V trimmed by 2 bases and J by 6 bases, 3 bases remained unmatched. In DNA form, the CDR3 reads TGTGCCAGCAGTTACGGTCTAGCGGGAGGCGAGCAGTACTTC. Translation: CASSYGLAGGEQYF.

This clonotype was picked up many times. The chain combines TRBV9 with TRBJ2-5; 8 bases line up with TRBD1. The ends lost 1 base at V and 0 bases at J; junction bases unmatched: 14. This CDR3 spans 19 amino acids. Germline V gene data show CDR1 as SGDLS and CDR2 as YYNGEE. This CDR3 is CASSVKSGQESQDQETQYF. The CDR3 DNA reads TGTGCCAGCAGCGTAAAGTCGGGACAGGAAAGCCAGGACCAAGAGACCCAGTACTTC.

The rearrangement uses TRBV27 and TRBJ2-5, with D maybe TRBD1 (6 bases). The V and J ends lost 7 bases and 11 bases respectively, with 20 bases between them. Germline V gives CDR1 MNHEY, CDR2 SMNVEV (reference sequence). The CDR3 totals 13 residues. CDR3: CASKTIAGDEQYF. The CDR3 DNA follows: TGTGCCAGCAAAACAATAGCAGGGGATGAGCAGTACTTC.

Concerning this clonotype itself: Just one base apart from a much larger clone, this may be a read error. CDR3 residues: CSASGTSRRAQYF. The CDR3 nucleotides read TGCAGTGCTAGCGGGACTAGCCGACGGGCCCAGTACTTC. The rearrangement joins TRBV20-1 to TRBJ2-5; 9 positions agree with TRBD2. Unmatched junction bases numbered 8, after V lost 3 bases and J lost 9 bases. This CDR3 spans 13 amino acids. Germline CDR1 and CDR2: DFQATT and SNEGSKA (reference sequence).

Comment on this clonotype: This could be a read error, since a much larger clone is one nucleotide away. The chain couples TRBV6-5 to TRBJ1-4, with 7 bases matching TRBD1. The CDR3 sequence is 15 residues long. The germline CDR1 and CDR2 sequences are MNHEY and SVGAGI. CDR3 nucleotides: TGTGCCAGCAGTTTAAACAGGGGTGGTAATGAAAAACCGTTTTTT. Protein sequence: CASSLNRGGNEKPFF.

To note about this clonotype: It may be a read error: a sequence one base away is much more abundant. This chain connects TRBV14 to TRBJ2-7; 13 positions agree with TRBD2. The germline CDR1 and CDR2 sequences are SGHDN and FVKESK. CDR3 length equals 16 residues. CDR3 protein: CAGSQLLAGGPPEQYF. The CDR3 DNA is TGTGCCGGCAGCCAACTACTAGCGGGAGGGCCTCCCGAGCAGTACTTC.

This clonotype was counted ten times or more. The rearrangement links TRBV4-1 to TRBJ1-6, with D perhaps TRBD1 (5 bases). Germline V gene sequence: CDR1 MGHRA, CDR2 YSYEKL. The CDR3 contains 17 residues. Trimming left V 1 base short and J 3 bases short, with 13 bases between. In nucleotides, the CDR3 is TGCGCCAGCAGCCAAGGGTCGGGGCAGGGCTATAATTCACCCCTCCACTTT. Protein: CASSQGSGQGYNSPLHF.

This clonotype was seen many times. The chain recombines TRBV5-1 with TRBJ2-5; D might be TRBD2 (6 bases). The CDR3 runs to 16 residues. The germline CDR1 and CDR2 sequences are SGHRS and YFSETQ. V was pared by 0 bases and J by 1 base, with 13 bases between. The CDR3 region is CASSLVGVGGQETQYF. DNA of the CDR3: TGCGCCAGCAGCTTGGTTGGGGTCGGGGGCCAAGAGACCCAGTACTTC. The full variable domain, rest sourced from reference TRBV5-1 and TRBJ2-5, is KAGVTQTPRYLIKTRGQQVTLSCSPISGHRSVSWYQQTPGQGLQFLFEYFSETQRNKGNFPGRFSGRQFSNSRSEMNVSTLELGDSALYLCASSLVGVGGQETQYFGPGTRLLVL.

This clonotype was counted many times. The rearrangement links TRBV5-1 to TRBJ2-7, with no clear D. CDR1 SGHRS and CDR2 YFSETQ come from the germline V gene. The CDR3 is 15 amino acids. Trimming shortened V by 1 base and J by 0 bases, and 11 bases separated the two germline ends. The CDR3 DNA follows: TGCGCCAGCAGCTTGACTACCGGAACCTCCTACGAGCAGTACTTC. This sequence encodes CASSLTTGTSYEQYF.

This clonotype was observed a few times. The gene calls are TRBV19 and TRBJ1-1; 7 bases fit TRBD1. V gave up 7 bases and J gave up 5 bases; unmatched junction bases: 10. Germline V lookup: CDR1 LNHDA, CDR2 SQIVND (reference sequence). This CDR3 contains 14 residues. The CDR3 nucleotides are TGTGCCAGTACCATTTCAGGGGGGTGGACTGAAGCTTTCTTT. It is translated as CASTISGGWTEAFF. Filled out from reference TRBV19 and TRBJ1-1, the complete variable domain reads DGGITQSPKYLFRKEGQNVTLSCEQNLNHDAMYWYRQDPGQGLRLIYYSQIVNDFQKGDIAEGYSVSREKKESFPLTVTSAQKNPTAFYLCASTISGGWTEAFFGQGTRLTVV.

This clonotype has a count of ten or more. The rearrangement links TRBV15 to TRBJ2-3, with D possibly TRBD1 on 5 matching bases. Trimming removed 0 bases at V and 3 bases at J, with 13 bases between. From germline, CDR1 is LNHNV and CDR2 YYDKDF (reference sequence). This CDR3 has 16 amino acids. The CDR3 protein is CATSRDRVGRTDTQYF. DNA for the CDR3: TGTGCCACCAGCAGAGACAGGGTGGGGCGTACAGATACGCAGTATTTT.

As to this clonotype: It may be a read error: a sequence one base away is much more abundant. This chain joins TRBV12-3 or TRBV12-4 and TRBJ1-1; no clear D. The V and J ends lost 5 bases and 3 bases respectively, with 13 bases between them. The CDR3 covers 14 residues. CDR3 nucleotide sequence: TGTGCCAGCAGTGTGACCTTGGTGGACACTGAAGCTTTCTTT. Protein sequence: CASSVTLVDTEAFF.

This rearrangement joins TRBV7-9 to TRBJ1-1, with D maybe TRBD1 (6 bases). The CDR3 is made up of 13 amino acids. Looked up from germline, CDR1 is SEHNR and CDR2 is FQNEAQ (reference sequence). Trimming shortened V by 5 bases and J by 7 bases, and 14 bases separated the two germline ends. The CDR3 protein is CASSIPGVGEAFF. As DNA, the CDR3 is TGTGCCAGCAGCATACCAGGGGTGGGTGAAGCTTTCTTT.

Turning to this clonotype: A much larger clone lies one base from this, so it may be a read error. The chain joins TRBV3-1 to TRBJ2-3; 9 bases fit TRBD1. The CDR3 covers 16 residues. The germline gives CDR1 LGHDT, CDR2 YNNKEL (reference sequence). J was trimmed by 5 bases and V by 2 bases; bases with no gene match: 8. DNA for the CDR3: TGTGCCAGCAGCCAATTCCGGGGACAGGGCGTAGATACGCAGTATTTT. This translates into CASSQFRGQGVDTQYF.

This clonotype was observed many times. The chain couples TRBV11-2 to TRBJ2-5, with D maybe TRBD1 (7 bases). Between the trimmed V and J ends, which lost 5 bases and 1 base, there was a span of 17 bases. The CDR3 is 16 amino acids. CDR1 and CDR2 (germline): SGHAT, FQNNGV. CDR3 nucleotide sequence: TGTGCCAGCAGCCCGGGGGACAGACTCCCCCAAGAGACCCAGTACTTC. This sequence encodes CASSPGDRLPQETQYF.

On this clonotype itself: A read error is possible here, since a much larger clone lies one base away. Lacking the conserved final phenylalanine or tryptophan, this CDR3 likely reflects a read error. The gene calls are TRBV7-9 and TRBJ1-4; the match to TRBD1 covers 7 bases. Germline CDR1 SEHNR, CDR2 FQNEAQ (reference sequence). J lost 10 bases, V lost 1 base, and 15 bases had no gene match. CDR3 size: 17 residues. The CDR3 protein is CASSLGAPMTGNLKLFS. The CDR3 nucleotides read TGTGCCAGCAGCTTAGGGGCCCCTATGACAGGGAACCTAAAACTGTTTTCT.

There are many counts of this clonotype. The genes are TRBV20-1 and TRBJ2-1; 8 nucleotides align to TRBD2. There are 15 residues in the CDR3. Germline lookup yields CDR1 DFQATT and CDR2 SNEGSKA (reference sequence). Trimming at V came to 0 bases and at J to 3 bases, leaving 4 bases not matched to a gene. CDR3 loop: CSARDQTSGYNEQFF. The DNA for the CDR3 is TGCAGTGCTAGAGACCAAACTAGCGGCTACAATGAGCAGTTCTTC.

Comments on this clonotype: A much larger clone differs from this one at a single base, so this may be a read error. Written as DNA, the CDR3 is TGTGCCACCAGCAGCGGGATAAACATCGGGGAGCTGTTTTTT. Protein product: CATSSGINIGELFF. The gene calls are TRBV15 and TRBJ2-2; maybe TRBD2 (5 bases). The CDR3 totals 14 residues. CDR1 and CDR2 from the germline V gene are LNHNV and YYDKDF (reference sequence).